This TCR beta chain emerged from a study of blood T cell repertoires in COVID-19. As for the study in general: Italy, Spain and the United States were the sources of the convalescent and acute COVID-19 samples. Sources were T cells, B-cell-depleted T cells, or PBMCs; the material itself was cDNA or gDNA.

CDR1 and CDR2 (germline): LNHDA, SQIVND (reference sequence). Trimming at V came to 5 bases and at J to 6 bases, leaving 9 bases not matched to a gene. The CDR3 consists of 15 residues. In the original workflow: It was from reference gene primer amplification that nucleated cell counts were estimated. Sequencing used immunoSEQ multiplex PCR; TCRdb keeps in-frame clones, though not all of them. The V and J calls and the clone size are those of that table, but D and trimming were determined from the DNA. The data contain 250,000 or so clones, about four fifths of them singletons. This clonotype originated in a woman aged 18-30 years with acute or convalescent COVID-19. Sequences were obtained from peripheral blood. The rearrangement uses TRBV19 and TRBJ2-3; the match to TRBD2 covers 9 bases. The CDR3 DNA is TGTGCCAGTAGTCGGCGCGGGAGGGCCGTGGATACGCAGTATTTT. This codes for CASSRRGRAVDTQYF.